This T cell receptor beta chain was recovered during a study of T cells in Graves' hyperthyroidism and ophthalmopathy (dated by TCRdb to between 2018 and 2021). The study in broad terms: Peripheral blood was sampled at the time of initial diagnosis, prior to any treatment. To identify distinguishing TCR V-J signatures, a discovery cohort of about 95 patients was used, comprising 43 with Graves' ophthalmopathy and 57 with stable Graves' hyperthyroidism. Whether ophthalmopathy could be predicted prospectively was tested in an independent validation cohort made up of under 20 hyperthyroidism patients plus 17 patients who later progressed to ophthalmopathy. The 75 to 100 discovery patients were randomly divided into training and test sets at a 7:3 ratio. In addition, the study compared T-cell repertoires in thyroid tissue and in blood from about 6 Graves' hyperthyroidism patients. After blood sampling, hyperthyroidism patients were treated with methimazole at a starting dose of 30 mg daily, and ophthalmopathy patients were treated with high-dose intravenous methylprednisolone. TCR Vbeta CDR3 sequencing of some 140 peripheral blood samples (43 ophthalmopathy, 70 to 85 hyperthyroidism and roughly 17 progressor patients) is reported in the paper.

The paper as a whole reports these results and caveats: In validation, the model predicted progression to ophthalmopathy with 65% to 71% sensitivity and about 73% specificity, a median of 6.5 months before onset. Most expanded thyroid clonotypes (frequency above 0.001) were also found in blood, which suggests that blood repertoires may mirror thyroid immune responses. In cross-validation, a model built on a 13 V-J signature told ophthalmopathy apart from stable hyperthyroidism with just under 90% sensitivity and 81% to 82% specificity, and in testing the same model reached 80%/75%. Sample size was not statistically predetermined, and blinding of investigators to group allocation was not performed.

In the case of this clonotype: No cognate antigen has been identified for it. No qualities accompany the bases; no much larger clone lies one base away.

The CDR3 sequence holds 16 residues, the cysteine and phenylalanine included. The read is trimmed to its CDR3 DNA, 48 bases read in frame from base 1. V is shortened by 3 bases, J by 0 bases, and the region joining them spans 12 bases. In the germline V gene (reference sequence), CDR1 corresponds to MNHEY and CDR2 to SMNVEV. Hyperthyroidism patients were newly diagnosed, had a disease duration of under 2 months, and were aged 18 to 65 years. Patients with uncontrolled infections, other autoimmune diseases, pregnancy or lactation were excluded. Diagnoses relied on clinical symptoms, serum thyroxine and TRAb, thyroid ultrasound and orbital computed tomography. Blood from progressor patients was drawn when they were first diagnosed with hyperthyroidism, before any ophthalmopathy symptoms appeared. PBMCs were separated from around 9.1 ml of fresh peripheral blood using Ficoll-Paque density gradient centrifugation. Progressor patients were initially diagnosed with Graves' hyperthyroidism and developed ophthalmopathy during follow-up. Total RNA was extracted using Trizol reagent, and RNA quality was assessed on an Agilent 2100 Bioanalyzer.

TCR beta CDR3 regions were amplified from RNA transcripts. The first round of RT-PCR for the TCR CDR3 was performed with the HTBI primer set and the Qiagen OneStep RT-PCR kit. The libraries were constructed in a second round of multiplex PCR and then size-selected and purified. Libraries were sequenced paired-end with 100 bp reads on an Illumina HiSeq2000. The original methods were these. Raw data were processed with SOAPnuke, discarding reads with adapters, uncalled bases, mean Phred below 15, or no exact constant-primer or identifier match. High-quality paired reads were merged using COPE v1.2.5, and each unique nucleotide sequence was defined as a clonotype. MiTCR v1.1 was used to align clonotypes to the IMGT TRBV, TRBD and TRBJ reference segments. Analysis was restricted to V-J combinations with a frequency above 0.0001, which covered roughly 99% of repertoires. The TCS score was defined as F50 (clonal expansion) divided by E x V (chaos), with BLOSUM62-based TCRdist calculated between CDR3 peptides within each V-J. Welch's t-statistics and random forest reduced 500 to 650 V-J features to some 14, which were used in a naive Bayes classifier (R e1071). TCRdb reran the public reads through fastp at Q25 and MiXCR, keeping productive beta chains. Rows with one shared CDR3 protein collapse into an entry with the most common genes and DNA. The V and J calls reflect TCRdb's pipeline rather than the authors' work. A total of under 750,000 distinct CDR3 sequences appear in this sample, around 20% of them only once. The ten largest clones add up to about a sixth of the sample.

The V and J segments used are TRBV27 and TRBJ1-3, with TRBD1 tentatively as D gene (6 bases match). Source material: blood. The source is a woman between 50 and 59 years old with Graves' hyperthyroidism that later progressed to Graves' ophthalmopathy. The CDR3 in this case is CASSFRGQSSGNTIYF. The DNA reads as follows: TGTGCCAGCAGTTTCAGAGGACAGTCCTCTGGAAACACCATATATTTT.